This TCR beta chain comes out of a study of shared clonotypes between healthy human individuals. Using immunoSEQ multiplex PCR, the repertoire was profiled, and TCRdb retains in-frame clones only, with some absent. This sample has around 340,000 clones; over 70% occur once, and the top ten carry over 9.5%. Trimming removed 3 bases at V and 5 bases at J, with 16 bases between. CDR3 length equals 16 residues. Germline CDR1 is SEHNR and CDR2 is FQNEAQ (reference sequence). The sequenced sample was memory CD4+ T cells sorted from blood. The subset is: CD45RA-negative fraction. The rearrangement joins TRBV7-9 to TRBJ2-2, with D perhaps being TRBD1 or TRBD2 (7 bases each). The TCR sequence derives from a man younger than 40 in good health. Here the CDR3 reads CASSFFRQGGTGELFF. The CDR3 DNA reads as TGTGCCAGCAGCTTTTTCAGACAGGGAGGGACCGGGGAGCTGTTTTTT. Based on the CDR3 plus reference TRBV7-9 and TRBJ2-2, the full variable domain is DTGVSQNPRHKITKRGQNVTFRCDPISEHNRLYWYRQTLGQGPEFLTYFQNEAQLEKSRLLSDRFSAERPKGSFSTLEIQRTEQGDSAMYLCASSFFRQGGTGELFFGEGSRLTVL.